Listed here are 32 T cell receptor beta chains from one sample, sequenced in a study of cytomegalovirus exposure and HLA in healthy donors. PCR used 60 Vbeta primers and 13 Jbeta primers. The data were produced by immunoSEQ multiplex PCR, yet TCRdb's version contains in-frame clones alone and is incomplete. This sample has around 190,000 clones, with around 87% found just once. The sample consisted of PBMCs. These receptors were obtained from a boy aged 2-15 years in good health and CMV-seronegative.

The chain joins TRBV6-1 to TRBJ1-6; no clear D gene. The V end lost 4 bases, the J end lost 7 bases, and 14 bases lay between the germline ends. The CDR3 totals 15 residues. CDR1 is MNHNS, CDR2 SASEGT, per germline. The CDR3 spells CASSAHDIENSPLHF. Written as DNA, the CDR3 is TGTGCCAGCAGTGCCCATGACATAGAAAATTCACCCCTCCACTTT.

The CDR3 loop reads CASSGQDQTYEQYF. The CDR3 DNA reads as TGTGCCAGCAGCGGACAGGACCAAACCTACGAGCAGTACTTC. This chain connects TRBV7-9 to TRBJ2-7, with 7 bases that match TRBD1. The CDR3 has 14 residues. Germline CDR1 is SEHNR and CDR2 is FQNEAQ (reference sequence). V gave up 5 bases and J gave up 2 bases; unmatched junction bases: 6.

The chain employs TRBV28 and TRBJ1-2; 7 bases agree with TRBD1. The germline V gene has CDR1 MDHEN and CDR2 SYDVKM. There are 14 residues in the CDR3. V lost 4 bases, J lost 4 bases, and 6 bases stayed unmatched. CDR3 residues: CASSSDRVTYGYTF. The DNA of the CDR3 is TGTGCCAGCAGTTCTGACAGGGTAACCTATGGCTACACCTTC.

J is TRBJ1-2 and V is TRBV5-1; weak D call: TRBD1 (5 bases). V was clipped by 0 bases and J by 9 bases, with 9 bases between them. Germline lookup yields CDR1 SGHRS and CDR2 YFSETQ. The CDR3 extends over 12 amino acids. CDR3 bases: TGCGCCAGCAGCTTGGATCAGGGCCGCTACACCTTC. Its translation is CASSLDQGRYTF.

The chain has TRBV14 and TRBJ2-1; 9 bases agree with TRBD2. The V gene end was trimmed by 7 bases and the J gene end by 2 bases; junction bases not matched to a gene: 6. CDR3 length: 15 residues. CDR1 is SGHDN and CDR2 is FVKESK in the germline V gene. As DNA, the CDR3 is TGTGCCAGCACGCATAGCGGGAGTACCTACAATGAGCAGTTCTTC. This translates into CASTHSGSTYNEQFF. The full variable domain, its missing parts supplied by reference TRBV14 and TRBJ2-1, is EAGVTQFPSHSVIEKGQTVTLRCDPISGHDNLYWYRRVMGKEIKFLLHFVKESKQDESGMPNNRFLAERTGGTYSTLKVQPAELEDSGVYFCASTHSGSTYNEQFFGPGTRLTVL.

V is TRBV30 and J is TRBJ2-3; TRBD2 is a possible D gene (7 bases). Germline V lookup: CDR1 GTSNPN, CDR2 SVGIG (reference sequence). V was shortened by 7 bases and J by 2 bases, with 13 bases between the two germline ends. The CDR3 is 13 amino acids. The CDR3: CASIGGPTDTQYF. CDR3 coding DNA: TGTGCCTCAATCGGGGGGCCCACAGATACGCAGTATTTT.

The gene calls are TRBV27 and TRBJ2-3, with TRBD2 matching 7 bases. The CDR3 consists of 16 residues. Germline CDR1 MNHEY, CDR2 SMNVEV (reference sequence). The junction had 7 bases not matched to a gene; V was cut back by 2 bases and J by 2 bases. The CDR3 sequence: CASSLGLVGTTDTQYF. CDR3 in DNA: TGTGCCAGCAGTTTAGGACTAGTGGGGACCACAGATACGCAGTATTTT.

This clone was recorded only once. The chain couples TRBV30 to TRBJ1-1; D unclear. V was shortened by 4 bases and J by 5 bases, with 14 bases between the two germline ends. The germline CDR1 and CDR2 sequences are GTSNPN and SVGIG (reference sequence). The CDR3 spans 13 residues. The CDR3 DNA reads TGTGCCTGGACTATCGATGGCGGGACTGAAGCTTTCTTT. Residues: CAWTIDGGTEAFF.

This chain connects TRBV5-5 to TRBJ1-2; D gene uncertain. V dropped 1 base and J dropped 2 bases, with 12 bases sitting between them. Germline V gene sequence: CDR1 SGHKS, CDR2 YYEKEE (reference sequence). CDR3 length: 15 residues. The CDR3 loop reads CASSLPQKRNYGYTF. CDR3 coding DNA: TGTGCCAGCAGCTTGCCCCAGAAGCGGAACTATGGCTACACCTTC.

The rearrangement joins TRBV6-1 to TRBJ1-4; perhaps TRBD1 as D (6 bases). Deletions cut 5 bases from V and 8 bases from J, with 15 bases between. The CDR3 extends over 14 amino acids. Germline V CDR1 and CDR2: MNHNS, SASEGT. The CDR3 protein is CASSRDRLSEKLFF. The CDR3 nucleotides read TGTGCCAGCAGTCGCGACAGGTTAAGCGAAAAACTGTTTTTT.

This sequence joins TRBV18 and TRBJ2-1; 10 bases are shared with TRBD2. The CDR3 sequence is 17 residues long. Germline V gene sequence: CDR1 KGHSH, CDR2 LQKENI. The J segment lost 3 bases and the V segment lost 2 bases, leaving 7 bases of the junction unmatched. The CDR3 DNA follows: TGTGCCAGCTCACCAAAGCCTAGCGGGAGCCACTACAATGAGCAGTTCTTC. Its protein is CASSPKPSGSHYNEQFF.

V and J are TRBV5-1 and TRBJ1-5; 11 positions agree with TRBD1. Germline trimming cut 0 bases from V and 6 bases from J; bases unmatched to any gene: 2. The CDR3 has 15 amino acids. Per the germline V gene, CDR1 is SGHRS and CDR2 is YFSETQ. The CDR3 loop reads CASSLGTGGSQPQHF. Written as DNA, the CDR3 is TGCGCCAGCAGCTTGGGGACAGGGGGCAGTCAGCCCCAGCATTTT.

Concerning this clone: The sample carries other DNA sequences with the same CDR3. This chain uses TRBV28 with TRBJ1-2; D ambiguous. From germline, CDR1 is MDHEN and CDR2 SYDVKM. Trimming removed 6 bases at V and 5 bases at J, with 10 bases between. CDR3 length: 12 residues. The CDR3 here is CASSLELYGYTF. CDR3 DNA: TGTGCCAGCAGCCTGGAGCTATATGGCTACACCTTC.

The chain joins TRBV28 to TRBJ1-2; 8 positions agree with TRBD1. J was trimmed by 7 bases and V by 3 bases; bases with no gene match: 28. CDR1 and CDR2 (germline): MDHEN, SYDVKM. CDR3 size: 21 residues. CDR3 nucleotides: TGTGCCAGCAGTTTTTTATCCGTCGCAAGGGAAAGGACAGGGCTTGGTGGTGGCTACACCTTC. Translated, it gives CASSFLSVARERTGLGGGYTF.

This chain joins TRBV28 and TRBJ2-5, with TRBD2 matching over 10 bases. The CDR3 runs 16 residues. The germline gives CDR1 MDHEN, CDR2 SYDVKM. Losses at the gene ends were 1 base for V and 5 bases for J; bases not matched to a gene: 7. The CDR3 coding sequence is TGTGCCAGCAGTTTATCATATAGCGGGGGGAGGGAGACCCAGTACTTC. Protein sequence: CASSLSYSGGRETQYF.

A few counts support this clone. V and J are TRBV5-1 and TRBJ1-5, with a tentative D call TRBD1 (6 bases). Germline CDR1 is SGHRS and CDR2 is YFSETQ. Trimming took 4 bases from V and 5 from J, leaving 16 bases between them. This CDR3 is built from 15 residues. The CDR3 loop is CASSLSGQSDQPQHF. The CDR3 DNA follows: TGCGCCAGCAGCCTCTCAGGACAGAGCGATCAGCCCCAGCATTTT.

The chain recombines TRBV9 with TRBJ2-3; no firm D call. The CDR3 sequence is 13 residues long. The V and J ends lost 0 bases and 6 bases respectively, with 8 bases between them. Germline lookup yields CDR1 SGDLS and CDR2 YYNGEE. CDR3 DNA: TGTGCCAGCAGCGTAGCGGCTAGGGATACGCAGTATTTT. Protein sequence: CASSVAARDTQYF.

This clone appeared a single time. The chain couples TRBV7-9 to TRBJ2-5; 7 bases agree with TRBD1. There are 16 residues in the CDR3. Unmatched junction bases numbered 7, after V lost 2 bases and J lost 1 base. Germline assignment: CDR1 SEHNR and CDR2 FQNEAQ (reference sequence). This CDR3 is CASSLLGQTIQETQYF. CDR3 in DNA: TGTGCCAGCAGCTTACTGGGACAGACAATCCAAGAGACCCAGTACTTC.

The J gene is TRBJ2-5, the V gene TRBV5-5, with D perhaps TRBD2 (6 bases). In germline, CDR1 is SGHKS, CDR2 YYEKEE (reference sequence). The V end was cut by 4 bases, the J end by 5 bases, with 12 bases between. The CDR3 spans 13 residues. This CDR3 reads CASSRRGVETQYF. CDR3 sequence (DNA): TGTGCCAGCAGCCGGAGGGGTGTGGAGACCCAGTACTTC.

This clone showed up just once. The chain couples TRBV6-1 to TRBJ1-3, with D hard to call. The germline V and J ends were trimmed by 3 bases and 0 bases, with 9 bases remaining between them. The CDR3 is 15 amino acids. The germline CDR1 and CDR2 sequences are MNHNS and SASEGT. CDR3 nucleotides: TGTGCCAGCAGTGATGAGGGTAGCTCTGGAAACACCATATATTTT. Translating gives CASSDEGSSGNTIYF.

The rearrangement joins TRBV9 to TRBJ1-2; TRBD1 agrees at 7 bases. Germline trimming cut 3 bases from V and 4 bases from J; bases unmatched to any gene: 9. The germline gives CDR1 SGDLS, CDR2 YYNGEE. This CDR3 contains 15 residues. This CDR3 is CASSAPGTGVYGYTF. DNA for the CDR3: TGTGCCAGCAGCGCCCCCGGTACAGGGGTCTATGGCTACACCTTC.

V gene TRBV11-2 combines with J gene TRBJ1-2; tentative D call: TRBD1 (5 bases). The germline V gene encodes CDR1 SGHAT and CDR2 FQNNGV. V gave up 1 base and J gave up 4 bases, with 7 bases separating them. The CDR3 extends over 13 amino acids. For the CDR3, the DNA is TGTGCCAGCAGCTTAGTCACAGGCTATGGCTACACCTTC. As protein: CASSLVTGYGYTF. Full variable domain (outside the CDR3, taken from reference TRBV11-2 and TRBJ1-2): EAGVAQSPRYKIIEKRQSVAFWCNPISGHATLYWYQQILGQGPKLLIQFQNNGVVDDSQLPKDRFSAERLKGVDSTLKIQPAKLEDSAVYLCASSLVTGYGYTFGSGTRLTVV.

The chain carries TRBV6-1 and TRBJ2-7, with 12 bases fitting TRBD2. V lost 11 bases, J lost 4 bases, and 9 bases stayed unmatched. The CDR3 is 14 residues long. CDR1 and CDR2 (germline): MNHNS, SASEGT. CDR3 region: CAARASGGAYEQYF. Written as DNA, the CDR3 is TGTGCCGCCAGAGCTAGCGGGGGGGCGTACGAGCAGTACTTC.

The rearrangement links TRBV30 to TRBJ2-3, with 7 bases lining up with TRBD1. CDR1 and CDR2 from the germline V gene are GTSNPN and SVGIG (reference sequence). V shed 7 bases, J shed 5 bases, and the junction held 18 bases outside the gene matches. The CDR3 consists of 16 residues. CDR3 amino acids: CASNPGRGNLVDTQYF. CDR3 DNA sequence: TGTGCCTCAAATCCGGGCAGGGGGAATTTGGTAGATACGCAGTATTTT. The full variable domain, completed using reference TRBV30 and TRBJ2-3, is SQTIHQWPATLVQPVGSPLSLECTVEGTSNPNLYWYRQAAGRGLQLLFYSVGIGQISSEVPQNLSASRPQDRQFILSSKKLLLSDSGFYLCASNPGRGNLVDTQYFGPGTRLTVL.

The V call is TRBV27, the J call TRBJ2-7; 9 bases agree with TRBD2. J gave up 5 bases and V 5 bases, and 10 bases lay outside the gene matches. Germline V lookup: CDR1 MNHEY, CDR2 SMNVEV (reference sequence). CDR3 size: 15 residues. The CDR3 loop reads CASSMTGLAGHEQYF. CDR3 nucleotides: TGTGCCAGCAGTATGACGGGACTAGCAGGGCACGAGCAGTACTTC.

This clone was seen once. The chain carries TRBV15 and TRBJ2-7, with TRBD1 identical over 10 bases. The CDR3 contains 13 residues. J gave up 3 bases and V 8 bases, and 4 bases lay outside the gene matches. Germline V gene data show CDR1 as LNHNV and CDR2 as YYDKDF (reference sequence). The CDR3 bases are TGTGCCACCGCCCGGGACAGGGGCTACGAGCAGTACTTC. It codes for CATARDRGYEQYF. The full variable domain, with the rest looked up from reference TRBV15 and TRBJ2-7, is DAMVIQNPRYQVTQFGKPVTLSCSQTLNHNVMYWYQQKSSQAPKLLFHYYDKDFNNEADTPDNFQSRRPNTSFCFLDIRSPGLGDTAMYLCATARDRGYEQYFGPGTRLTVT.

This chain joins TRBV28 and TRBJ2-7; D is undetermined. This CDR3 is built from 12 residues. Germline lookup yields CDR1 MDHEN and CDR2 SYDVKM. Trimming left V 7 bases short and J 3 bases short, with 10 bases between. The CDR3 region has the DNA TGTGCCAGCAACTCGGTTGACTACGAGCAGTACTTC. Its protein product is CASNSVDYEQYF.

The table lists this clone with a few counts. The CDR3 sequence is CASRSSSGNTIYF. CDR3 bases: TGTGCCAGCAGGTCGAGCTCTGGAAACACCATATATTTT. The chain combines TRBV7-9 with TRBJ1-3, with unresolved D. CDR3 length: 13 amino acids. The V gene's germline CDR1 is SEHNR and CDR2 FQNEAQ (reference sequence). The V end lost 6 bases, the J end lost 0 bases, and 6 bases lay between the germline ends. Filled out from reference TRBV7-9 and TRBJ1-3, the complete variable domain reads DTGVSQNPRHKITKRGQNVTFRCDPISEHNRLYWYRQTLGQGPEFLTYFQNEAQLEKSRLLSDRFSAERPKGSFSTLEIQRTEQGDSAMYLCASRSSSGNTIYFGEGSWLTVV.

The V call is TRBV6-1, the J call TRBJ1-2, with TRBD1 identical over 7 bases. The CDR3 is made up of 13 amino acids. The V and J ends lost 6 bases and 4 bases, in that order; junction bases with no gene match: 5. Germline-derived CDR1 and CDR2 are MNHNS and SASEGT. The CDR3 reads CASRPTGPYGYTF. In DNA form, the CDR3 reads TGTGCCAGCAGGCCGACAGGGCCCTATGGCTACACCTTC.

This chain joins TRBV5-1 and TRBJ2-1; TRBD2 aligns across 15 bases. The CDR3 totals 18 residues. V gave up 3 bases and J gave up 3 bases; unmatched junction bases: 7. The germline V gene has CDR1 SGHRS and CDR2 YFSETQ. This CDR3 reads CASSWGTSGGPSYNEQFF. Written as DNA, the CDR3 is TGCGCCAGCAGCTGGGGGACTAGCGGGGGGCCCAGCTACAATGAGCAGTTCTTC.

The DNA for the CDR3 is TGTGCCAGCAGTTTAGGTAGCGGTCCCCAAGAGACCCAGTACTTC. The encoded protein is CASSLGSGPQETQYF. The chain is built from TRBV27 and TRBJ2-5, with D maybe TRBD2 (6 bases). This CDR3 comprises 15 residues. V was shortened by 2 bases and J by 1 base, with 11 bases between the two germline ends. The germline CDR1 and CDR2 sequences are MNHEY and SMNVEV (reference sequence).

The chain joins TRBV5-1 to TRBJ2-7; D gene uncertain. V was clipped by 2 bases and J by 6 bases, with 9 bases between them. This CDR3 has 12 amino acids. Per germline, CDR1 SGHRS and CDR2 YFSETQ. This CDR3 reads CASSFIESEQYF. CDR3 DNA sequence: TGCGCCAGCAGCTTCATAGAGTCCGAGCAGTACTTC.